Listed below are T cell receptor beta chains from one sample, sequenced in a study of graft-versus-host responses after intestinal transplantation. The data were produced by immunoSEQ multiplex PCR, yet TCRdb's version contains in-frame clones alone and is incomplete. The sample comprises some 20,000 clones, roughly 72% of which are singletons, and 8% rests with the top ten. Sequences were derived from ileum tissue, sampled about 3 weeks after intestinal transplant. These receptors came from a human patient who received an intestinal transplant, so some T cells may come from the graft donor. Each CDR3 is given with its conserved first and last residue. Each record gives: V gene, J gene, CDR3 protein.

>TRBV2|TRBJ1-4
CASSFQAATNEKLFF
>TRBV6-1|TRBJ2-3
CASSVGTRLTDTQYF
>TRBV6-6|TRBJ2-1
CASSYPGGVYNEQFF
>TRBV10-3|TRBJ2-2
CATTGGAYTGELFF
>TRBV11-3|TRBJ1-2
CASSLTGGRGYTF
>TRBV5-5|TRBJ2-1
CASSRELRDYIHQGQFF
>TRBV4-3|TRBJ1-6
CASSLRYIQGRNSPLHF
>TRBV30|TRBJ2-7
CAWSGGGGPYEQYF
>TRBV4-3|TRBJ1-1
CASSQAPRTGGLLAFF
>TRBV29-1|TRBJ2-7
CSGTGGASYEQYF
>TRBV11-2|TRBJ2-7
CASSKRQVLSYEQYF
>TRBV18|TRBJ2-7
CASSPGTGVLQQYF
>TRBV4-1|TRBJ1-1
CASSQFPWNTEAFF
>TRBV4-3|TRBJ2-3
CASSQVLWRGFTDTQYF
>TRBV4-2|TRBJ2-7
CASSQAASGTYEQYF
>TRBV13|TRBJ2-7
CASSLGLAGDYEQYF
>TRBV7-2|TRBJ2-7
CASSLASGTYEQYF
>TRBV4-2|TRBJ1-5
CASSQLGGQPQHF
>TRBV9|TRBJ2-7
CASSVGPGLAPYEQYF
>TRBV27|TRBJ2-7
CASSSLLAGSYEQYF
>TRBV4-1|TRBJ2-7
CASSQSYAYEQYF
>TRBV6-4|TRBJ2-1
CASSPGESWEQFF
>TRBV2|TRBJ1-5
CASSDATDYSNQPQHF
>TRBV27|TRBJ1-5
CASSPQGEHQPQHF
>TRBV4-1|TRBJ1-2
CASSQGGGTTYGYTF
>TRBV7-9|TRBJ1-4
CASSGREAGAAEKLFF
>TRBV30|TRBJ2-1
CAWSHYNEQFF
>TRBV6-1|TRBJ1-2
CASSERWDKGGYGYTF
>TRBV4-1|TRBJ1-2
CASSQEEGGNGYTF
>TRBV5-6|TRBJ1-4
CASSSGSLPGGIEKLFF
>TRBV5-8|TRBJ2-1
CASSWGLAGASEQFF